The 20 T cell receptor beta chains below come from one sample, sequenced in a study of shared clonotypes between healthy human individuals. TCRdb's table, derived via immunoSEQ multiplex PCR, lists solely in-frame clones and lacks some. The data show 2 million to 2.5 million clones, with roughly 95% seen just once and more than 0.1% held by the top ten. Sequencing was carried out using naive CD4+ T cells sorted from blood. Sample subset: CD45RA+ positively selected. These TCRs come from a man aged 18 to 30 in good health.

The CDR3 protein is CASGVLGLPQHF. CDR3 nucleotides: TGTGCTAGTGGTGTACTGGGACTTCCCCAGCATTTT. The V call is TRBV12-5, the J call TRBJ1-5; D is perhaps TRBD1 (5 bases). Germline CDR1 LGHNT, CDR2 FRNRAP. The CDR3 contains 12 residues. V shed 5 bases and J shed 10 bases, with 12 bases lying between them.

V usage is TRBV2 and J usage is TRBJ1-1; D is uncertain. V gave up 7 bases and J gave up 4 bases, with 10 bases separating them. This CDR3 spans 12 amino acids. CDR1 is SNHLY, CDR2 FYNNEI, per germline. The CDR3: CASNLASTEAFF. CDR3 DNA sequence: TGTGCCAGCAATTTGGCCTCCACTGAAGCTTTCTTT.

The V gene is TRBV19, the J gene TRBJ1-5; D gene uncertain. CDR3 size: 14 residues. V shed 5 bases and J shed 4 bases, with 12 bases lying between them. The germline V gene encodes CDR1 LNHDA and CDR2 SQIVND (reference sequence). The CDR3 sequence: CASSFRGANQPQHF. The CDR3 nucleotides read TGTGCCAGTAGTTTTCGGGGAGCGAATCAGCCCCAGCATTTT. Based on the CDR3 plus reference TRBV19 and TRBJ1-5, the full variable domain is DGGITQSPKYLFRKEGQNVTLSCEQNLNHDAMYWYRQDPGQGLRLIYYSQIVNDFQKGDIAEGYSVSREKKESFPLTVTSAQKNPTAFYLCASSFRGANQPQHFGDGTRLSIL.

This CDR3 is CASSPRGGFSYEQYF. CDR3 nucleotide sequence: TGTGCCAGCAGCCCCAGAGGTGGGTTTTCCTACGAGCAGTACTTC. The chain employs TRBV7-8 and TRBJ2-7, with D hard to call. CDR1 and CDR2 (germline): SGHVS, FQNEAQ. Trimming took off 5 bases at V and 1 base at J, with 15 bases between the two ends. This CDR3 contains 15 residues.

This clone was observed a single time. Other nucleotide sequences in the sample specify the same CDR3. CDR3 sequence reads: CASSLSYEQYF. DNA of the CDR3: TGTGCCAGCAGTCTATCCTACGAGCAGTACTTC. The chain recombines TRBV7-2 with TRBJ2-7; D ambiguous. V was trimmed by 6 bases and J by 1 base, leaving 4 bases between them. Germline assignment: CDR1 SGHTA and CDR2 FQGNSA. There are 11 residues in the CDR3.

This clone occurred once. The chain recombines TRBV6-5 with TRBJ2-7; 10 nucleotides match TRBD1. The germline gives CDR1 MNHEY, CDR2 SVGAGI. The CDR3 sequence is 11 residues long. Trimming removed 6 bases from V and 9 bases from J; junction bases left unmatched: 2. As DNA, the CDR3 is TGTGCCAGCAGGACAGGGGGCGGGCAGTACTTC. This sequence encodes CASRTGGGQYF.

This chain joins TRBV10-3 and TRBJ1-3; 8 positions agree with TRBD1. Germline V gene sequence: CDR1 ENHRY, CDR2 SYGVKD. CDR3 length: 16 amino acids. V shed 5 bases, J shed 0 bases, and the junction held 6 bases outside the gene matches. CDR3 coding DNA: TGTGCCATCAGTAGGACAGGGCAAGGCTCTGGAAACACCATATATTTT. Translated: CAISRTGQGSGNTIYF.

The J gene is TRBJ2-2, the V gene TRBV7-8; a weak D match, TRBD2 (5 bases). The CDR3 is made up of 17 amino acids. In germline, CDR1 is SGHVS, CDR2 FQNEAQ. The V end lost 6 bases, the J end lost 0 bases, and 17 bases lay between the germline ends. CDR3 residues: CASRYLGRETNTGELFF. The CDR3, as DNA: TGTGCCAGCAGATACTTGGGGAGAGAAACGAACACCGGGGAGCTGTTTTTT. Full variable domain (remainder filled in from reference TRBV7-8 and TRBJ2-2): GAGVSQSPRYKVAKRGQDVALRCDPISGHVSLFWYQQALGQGPEFLTYFQNEAQLDKSGLPSDRFFAERPEGSVSTLKIQRTQQEDSAVYLCASRYLGRETNTGELFFGEGSRLTVL.

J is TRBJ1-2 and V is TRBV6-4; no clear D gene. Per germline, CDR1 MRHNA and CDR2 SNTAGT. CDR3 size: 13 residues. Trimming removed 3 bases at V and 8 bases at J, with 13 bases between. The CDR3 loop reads CASSEDSTGGYTF. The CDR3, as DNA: TGTGCCAGCAGTGAGGACTCAACTGGGGGCTACACCTTC.

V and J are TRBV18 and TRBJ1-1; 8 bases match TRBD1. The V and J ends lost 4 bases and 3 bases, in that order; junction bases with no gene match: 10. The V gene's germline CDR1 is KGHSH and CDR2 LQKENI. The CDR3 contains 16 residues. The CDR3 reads CASSLRTGRGDTEAFF. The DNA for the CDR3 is TGTGCCAGCTCACTACGGACAGGGAGGGGTGACACTGAAGCTTTCTTT.

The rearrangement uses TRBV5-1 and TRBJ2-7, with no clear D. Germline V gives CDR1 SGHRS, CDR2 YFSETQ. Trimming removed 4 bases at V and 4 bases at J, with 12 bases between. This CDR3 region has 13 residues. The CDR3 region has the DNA TGCGCCAGCAGCCGAGACGGCTTGTACGAGCAGTACTTC. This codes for CASSRDGLYEQYF.

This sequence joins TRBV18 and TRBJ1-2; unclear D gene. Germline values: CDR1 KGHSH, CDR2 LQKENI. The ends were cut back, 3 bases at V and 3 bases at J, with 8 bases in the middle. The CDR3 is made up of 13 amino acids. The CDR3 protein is CASSPQRDYGYTF. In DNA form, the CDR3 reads TGTGCCAGCTCACCTCAGAGGGACTATGGCTACACCTTC.

CDR3 sequence (DNA): TGTGCCAGCAGCCCGAAGGGTCGTGGCGGGGGGGCCGTCACAGATACGCAGTATTTT. This encodes CASSPKGRGGGAVTDTQYF. This sequence joins TRBV7-9 and TRBJ2-3; TRBD2 matches 9 bases. The CDR3 consists of 19 residues. The ends lost 5 bases at V and 2 bases at J; junction bases unmatched: 17. Germline CDR1 SEHNR, CDR2 FQNEAQ (reference sequence).

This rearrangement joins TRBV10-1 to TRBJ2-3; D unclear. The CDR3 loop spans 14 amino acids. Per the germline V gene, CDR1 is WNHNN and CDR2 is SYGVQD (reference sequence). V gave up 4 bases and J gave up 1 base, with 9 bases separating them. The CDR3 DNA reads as TGCGCCAGCAGTGCGTCTAGGGGCACAGATACGCAGTATTTT. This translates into CASSASRGTDTQYF.

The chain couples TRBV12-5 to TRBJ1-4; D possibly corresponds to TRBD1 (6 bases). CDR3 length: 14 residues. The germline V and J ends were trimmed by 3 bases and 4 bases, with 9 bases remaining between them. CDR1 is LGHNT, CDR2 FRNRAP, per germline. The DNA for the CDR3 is TGTGCTAGTGGTTTACAGGGAATTAATGAAAAACTGTTTTTT. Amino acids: CASGLQGINEKLFF.

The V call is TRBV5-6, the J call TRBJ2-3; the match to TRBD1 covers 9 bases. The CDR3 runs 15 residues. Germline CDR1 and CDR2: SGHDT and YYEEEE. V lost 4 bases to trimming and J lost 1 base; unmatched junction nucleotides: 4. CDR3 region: CASSEQGAGTDTQYF. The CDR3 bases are TGTGCCAGCAGCGAACAGGGGGCCGGCACAGATACGCAGTATTTT.

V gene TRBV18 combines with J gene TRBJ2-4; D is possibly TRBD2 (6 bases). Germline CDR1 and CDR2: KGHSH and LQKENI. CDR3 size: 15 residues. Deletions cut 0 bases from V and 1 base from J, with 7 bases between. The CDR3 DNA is TGTGCCAGCTCACCACCGGGGGGTGCCAAAAACATTCAGTACTTC. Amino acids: CASSPPGGAKNIQYF.

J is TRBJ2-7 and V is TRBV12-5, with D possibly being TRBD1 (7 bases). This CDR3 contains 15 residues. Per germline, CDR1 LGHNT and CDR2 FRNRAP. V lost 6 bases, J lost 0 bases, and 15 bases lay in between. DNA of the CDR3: TGTGCTAGTGGCTACCAGGGGGGCGCCTCCTACGAGCAGTACTTC. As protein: CASGYQGGASYEQYF. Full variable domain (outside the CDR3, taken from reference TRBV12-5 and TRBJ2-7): DARVTQTPRHKVTEMGQEVTMRCQPILGHNTVFWYRQTMMQGLELLAYFRNRAPLDDSGMPKDRFSAEMPDATLATLKIQPSEPRDSAVYFCASGYQGGASYEQYFGPGTRLTVT.

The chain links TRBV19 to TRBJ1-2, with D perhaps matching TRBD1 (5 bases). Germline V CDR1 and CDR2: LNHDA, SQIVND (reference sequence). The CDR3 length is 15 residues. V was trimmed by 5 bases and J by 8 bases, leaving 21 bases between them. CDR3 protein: CASSPRGVGGLGYTF. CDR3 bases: TGTGCCAGTAGTCCTCGGGGGGTCGGAGGTTTAGGCTACACCTTC.

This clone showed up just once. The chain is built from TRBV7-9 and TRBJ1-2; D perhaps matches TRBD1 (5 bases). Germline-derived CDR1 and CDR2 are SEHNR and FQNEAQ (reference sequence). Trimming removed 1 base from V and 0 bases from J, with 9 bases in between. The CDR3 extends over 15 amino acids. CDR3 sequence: CASSLVGQANYGYTF. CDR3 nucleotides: TGTGCCAGCAGCTTAGTTGGACAAGCTAACTATGGCTACACCTTC.